This TCR beta chain appears in the sequencing data of a study of CD8+ T cells in alopecia areata. At the level of the study: Tofacitinib treatment spanned 6 to 18 months, with 6 months off drug afterward.

As regards this clone: What it binds is unknown.

The study, taken as a whole, reports: Numerous clones, expanded in lesions, remained in scalp and blood during tofacitinib.

Investigators isolated RNA and reverse transcribed it into cDNA to act as the sequencing template. Generated by immunoSEQ multiplex PCR, the TCRdb table keeps only in-frame clones and is missing some. This table has over 150,000 clones, approximately 53% appearing once. Described treatment: oral pan-JAK inhibitor, 5-10 mg twice daily. The specimen was CD8+ T cells sorted from blood, collected at week 24, from a patient treated with tofacitinib. This TCR came from a human donor with alopecia areata.

The CDR3 DNA reads as TGCGCCAGCAGCCAAGATCGGGCCGTAAACACTGAAGCTTTCTTT. Translation gives CASSQDRAVNTEAFF. The rearrangement joins TRBV4-3 to TRBJ1-1, with D uncertain. This CDR3 has 15 residues. Trimming took off 0 bases at V and 2 bases at J, with 10 bases between the two ends. Germline values: CDR1 LGHNA, CDR2 YSLEER.